Below, 32 T cell receptor beta chains from the same sample are listed, as sequenced in a study of shared clonotypes between healthy human individuals. Assay: immunoSEQ multiplex PCR; the TCRdb copy retains only in-frame clones and omits some. The sample shows some 2,500,000 clones, roughly 92% of them seen only once. Specimen: naive CD4+ T cells from PBMCs. Subset indicated: CD45RA+ positively selected. The source of these receptors is a man between 18 and 35 years old in good health. Some clones in this sample may be carry-over from other donors' samples.

This clone was observed once. This chain joins TRBV6-5 and TRBJ1-1; 7 positions agree with TRBD1. The CDR3 covers 14 residues. The junction had 5 bases not matched to a gene; V was cut back by 6 bases and J by 1 base. CDR1 is MNHEY, CDR2 SVGAGI, per germline. DNA for the CDR3: TGTGCCAGCAGATCGCAGGGGGAGAACACTGAAGCTTTCTTT. This translates into CASRSQGENTEAFF.

This chain links TRBV9 with TRBJ1-1, with TRBD1 matching over 8 bases. Germline V lookup: CDR1 SGDLS, CDR2 YYNGEE. The CDR3 spans 14 residues. The ends lost 1 base at V and 5 bases at J; junction bases unmatched: 4. The CDR3 region has the DNA TGTGCCAGCAGCGTAACAGGGGGAGGAACTGAAGCTTTCTTT. Its translation is CASSVTGGGTEAFF.

This chain joins TRBV7-2 and TRBJ1-5, with 10 bases identical to TRBD1. This CDR3 is built from 14 residues. CDR1 SGHTA and CDR2 FQGNSA come from the germline V gene. V was pared by 6 bases and J by 5 bases, with 4 bases of the junction left unmatched. CDR3 loop: CASRKTGGDQPQHF. CDR3 DNA sequence: TGTGCCAGCAGGAAGACAGGGGGCGATCAGCCCCAGCATTTT.

The chain has TRBV2 and TRBJ2-7; 7 positions agree with TRBD1. V lost 6 bases, J lost 4 bases, and 12 bases stayed unmatched. Germline V CDR1 and CDR2: SNHLY, FYNNEI. The CDR3 has 15 residues. The DNA of the CDR3 is TGTGCCAGCAGGGACACCGGGACAGTGCGATACGAGCAGTACTTC. Protein: CASRDTGTVRYEQYF.

The V and J genes are TRBV15 and TRBJ1-2; a possible D gene is TRBD1 (6 bases). Germline assignment: CDR1 LNHNV and CDR2 YYDKDF (reference sequence). The CDR3 is 14 amino acids. Trimming left V 0 bases short and J 7 bases short, with 12 bases between. The CDR3 nucleotides read TGTGCCACCAGCAGAGAACGGGCAGGGGTTGGCTACACCTTC. Protein: CATSRERAGVGYTF.

This clone came up once. The chain is built from TRBV5-4 and TRBJ1-1; 7 positions match TRBD1. The V gene's germline CDR1 is SGHNT and CDR2 YYREEE (reference sequence). The CDR3 totals 17 residues. Trimming cost V 0 bases and J 5 bases; bases outside gene matches: 13. DNA for the CDR3: TGTGCCAGCAGCTTGGGAGTGGTGGGCAGGGGGGGAACTGAAGCTTTCTTT. Translating it yields CASSLGVVGRGGTEAFF.

This clone was seen just once. V gene TRBV30 combines with J gene TRBJ2-3, with D possibly TRBD2 on 6 matching bases. This CDR3 has 13 amino acids. V was trimmed by 3 bases and J by 2 bases, leaving 9 bases between them. Germline CDR1 and CDR2: GTSNPN and SVGIG (reference sequence). The CDR3 loop is CAWSGGTTDTQYF. Written as DNA, the CDR3 is TGTGCCTGGAGCGGGGGTACCACAGATACGCAGTATTTT.

This clone was found once. The V and J genes are TRBV4-1 and TRBJ2-1; 8 bases agree with TRBD1. CDR3 length: 17 amino acids. The junction had 10 bases not matched to a gene; V was cut back by 0 bases and J by 6 bases. The V gene's germline CDR1 is MGHRA and CDR2 YSYEKL. The CDR3 reads CASSQDERQGFPNEQFF. The CDR3 region has the DNA TGCGCCAGCAGCCAAGACGAGAGACAGGGGTTCCCCAATGAGCAGTTCTTC.

The CDR3 nucleotides read TGTGCCAGCAGCGTAGTTCTCATGGGGACCCAGTACTTC. It translates to CASSVVLMGTQYF. The chain recombines TRBV9 with TRBJ2-5; D is unclear. Trimming took off 0 bases at V and 7 bases at J, with 10 bases between the two ends. This CDR3 comprises 13 residues. The germline V gene encodes CDR1 SGDLS and CDR2 YYNGEE.

Only one count was recorded for this clone. This chain links TRBV29-1 with TRBJ2-3, with unresolved D. The CDR3 consists of 14 residues. The germline CDR1 and CDR2 sequences are SQVTM and ANQGSEA. V was trimmed by 6 bases and J by 0 bases, leaving 13 bases between them. Here the CDR3 DNA reads TGCAGCGTCGCTCGGTTAACTAGCACAGATACGCAGTATTTT. Translated: CSVARLTSTDTQYF.

The chain employs TRBV10-1 and TRBJ2-7, with no clear D. Germline assignment: CDR1 WNHNN and CDR2 SYGVQD (reference sequence). CDR3 length equals 12 residues. Trimming stripped 4 bases from V and 4 bases from J, with 8 bases between. The CDR3 DNA sequence: TGCGCCAGCAGTGGGCGGAATTACGAGCAGTACTTC. This gives the protein CASSGRNYEQYF.

J is TRBJ1-5 and V is TRBV6-6; 10 nucleotides match TRBD1. The CDR3 extends over 15 amino acids. V lost 6 bases and J lost 10; bases outside the gene matches: 12. The germline V gene encodes CDR1 MNHNY and CDR2 SVGAGI (reference sequence). This chain's CDR3 is CASRPDRGLYLPQHF. As DNA, the CDR3 is TGTGCCAGCAGGCCCGACAGGGGGCTGTATCTCCCCCAGCATTTT.

The chain couples TRBV11-3 to TRBJ2-1, with D perhaps TRBD2 (5 bases). CDR1 is SGHNT, CDR2 YENEEA, per germline. The V end lost 5 bases, the J end lost 7 bases, and 18 bases lay between the germline ends. CDR3 length: 15 amino acids. CDR3 in DNA: TGTGCCAGCAGCCCCGGCATAGCGATAGGGAATGAGCAGTTCTTC. Protein product: CASSPGIAIGNEQFF.

The J gene is TRBJ2-7, the V gene TRBV5-1; 12 nucleotides match TRBD2. V dropped 4 bases and J dropped 0; count of bases not matched to a gene: 8. Germline lookup yields CDR1 SGHRS and CDR2 YFSETQ. This CDR3 is 17 amino acids long. CDR3 DNA sequence: TGCGCCAGCAGCCCGGGACTAGCGGGCCCTCTCTCCTACGAGCAGTACTTC. It specifies CASSPGLAGPLSYEQYF.

The V gene is TRBV29-1, the J gene TRBJ1-2, with TRBD1 as a possible D gene (5 bases). Germline-derived CDR1 and CDR2 are SQVTM and ANQGSEA. Trimming pared 7 bases from V and 7 bases from J, leaving 22 bases between. The CDR3 sequence is 14 residues long. CDR3 sequence (DNA): TGCAGCGCACCTACGGGACCGGCTGGATCTGGCTACACCTTC. Protein: CSAPTGPAGSGYTF.

Points on this clone: This sample also contains other DNA sequences that code for the same CDR3. This rearrangement joins TRBV5-1 to TRBJ2-1; 10 nucleotides match TRBD2. J lost 5 bases, V lost 4 bases, and 6 bases had no gene match. Germline CDR1 and CDR2: SGHRS and YFSETQ. The CDR3 has 15 amino acids. CDR3 sequence reads: CASSPLAGVDNEQFF. The CDR3 DNA reads TGCGCCAGCAGCCCGCTAGCGGGAGTTGACAATGAGCAGTTCTTC.

The chain has TRBV7-8 and TRBJ1-1; D remains unclear. V lost 2 bases, J lost 2 bases, and 9 bases lay in between. The CDR3 has 14 amino acids. CDR1 is SGHVS, CDR2 FQNEAQ, per germline. As DNA, the CDR3 is TGTGCCAGCAGCTTATCTCCATCCAACACTGAAGCTTTCTTT. Translated, it gives CASSLSPSNTEAFF.

The CDR3 DNA reads TGTGCCTGGAGGCGGGTGAATGAGCAGTTCTTC. Its protein product is CAWRRVNEQFF. This chain joins TRBV30 and TRBJ2-1, with TRBD2 as a possible D gene (5 bases). This CDR3 spans 11 amino acids. The germline V gene has CDR1 GTSNPN and CDR2 SVGIG (reference sequence). V lost 3 bases to trimming and J lost 7 bases, with 7 bases between them.

The chain links TRBV7-2 to TRBJ2-1; a possible D gene is TRBD2 (5 bases). The CDR3 extends over 16 amino acids. CDR1 SGHTA and CDR2 FQGNSA come from the germline V gene. The V end was cut by 6 bases, the J end by 8 bases, with 23 bases between. The CDR3 DNA follows: TGTGCCAGCAGTCCCAGAGTCGGGGTCCCCTCCGATGAGCAGTTCTTC. The encoded protein is CASSPRVGVPSDEQFF.

The genes are TRBV7-9 and TRBJ1-4; the D is unclear. This CDR3 comprises 14 residues. Trimming removed 5 bases at V and 5 bases at J, with 12 bases between. Per germline, CDR1 SEHNR and CDR2 FQNEAQ (reference sequence). CDR3 in amino acids: CASSPAAENEKLFF. CDR3 sequence (DNA): TGTGCCAGCAGCCCGGCGGCAGAGAATGAAAAACTGTTTTTT. The full variable domain, in which reference TRBV7-9 and TRBJ1-4 provide the parts outside the CDR3, is DTGVSQNPRHKITKRGQNVTFRCDPISEHNRLYWYRQTLGQGPEFLTYFQNEAQLEKSRLLSDRFSAERPKGSFSTLEIQRTEQGDSAMYLCASSPAAENEKLFFGSGTQLSVL.

The gene calls are TRBV12-5 and TRBJ1-1; 7 positions agree with TRBD1. Germline assignment: CDR1 LGHNT and CDR2 FRNRAP. This CDR3 is built from 13 residues. The trim removed 4 bases at V and 6 bases at J, leaving 5 bases unmatched. The CDR3 nucleotides read TGTGCTAGTGGTTCCCAGGGGGGCGCTGAAGCTTTCTTT. This codes for CASGSQGGAEAFF. Based on the CDR3 plus reference TRBV12-5 and TRBJ1-1, the full variable domain is DARVTQTPRHKVTEMGQEVTMRCQPILGHNTVFWYRQTMMQGLELLAYFRNRAPLDDSGMPKDRFSAEMPDATLATLKIQPSEPRDSAVYFCASGSQGGAEAFFGQGTRLTVV.

Points on this clone: Other nucleotide sequences in the sample specify the same CDR3. CDR3 amino acids: CASSIGLAGSTDTQYF. The CDR3 region has the DNA TGTGCCAGTAGTATCGGACTAGCGGGCAGCACAGATACGCAGTATTTT. The chain employs TRBV19 and TRBJ2-3; 11 bases align to TRBD2. CDR1 and CDR2 from the germline V gene are LNHDA and SQIVND (reference sequence). The CDR3 has 16 amino acids. The V gene end was trimmed by 3 bases and the J gene end by 0 bases; junction bases not matched to a gene: 2.

This clone was recorded once. The chain combines TRBV6-5 with TRBJ2-5; the match to TRBD2 covers 7 bases. The trim removed 10 bases at V and 3 bases at J, leaving 14 bases unmatched. CDR3 length equals 15 residues. Germline-derived CDR1 and CDR2 are MNHEY and SVGAGI. The CDR3 DNA follows: TGTGCCACACAGCCCCAAGTGGCGGGAGAAGAGACCCAGTACTTC. Encoded protein: CATQPQVAGEETQYF.

In the case of this clone: Other DNA sequences from this sample encode an identical CDR3 as well. J is TRBJ2-7 and V is TRBV6-5, with unresolved D. V lost 0 bases, J lost 4 bases, and 10 bases lay in between. Germline CDR1 MNHEY, CDR2 SVGAGI. The CDR3 contains 14 residues. In DNA form, the CDR3 reads TGTGCCAGCAGTTACTCTGGCAGGCCATACGAGCAGTACTTC. Protein sequence: CASSYSGRPYEQYF.

The V call is TRBV28, the J call TRBJ1-2; TRBD1 aligns across 7 bases. CDR1 is MDHEN, CDR2 SYDVKM, per germline. The CDR3 is 16 amino acids. V trimming: 4 bases; J trimming: 3 bases; junction bases outside the gene matches: 11. The CDR3, as DNA: TGTGCCAGCAGTTGGACAGGACCCGGGCTGTACTATGGCTACACCTTC. It encodes CASSWTGPGLYYGYTF.

The V gene is TRBV5-1, the J gene TRBJ2-3; TRBD2 aligns across 14 bases. The ends lost 4 bases at V and 8 bases at J; junction bases unmatched: 12. The CDR3 is 17 amino acids. Germline CDR1 and CDR2: SGHRS and YFSETQ. The DNA for the CDR3 is TGCGCCAGCAGCCCTCCGGGACTAGCGGGAGTTGGAGGTACGCAGTATTTT. Translated: CASSPPGLAGVGGTQYF.

The chain is built from TRBV7-9 and TRBJ1-2; TRBD1 matches at 8 bases. This CDR3 region has 12 residues. The germline CDR1 and CDR2 sequences are SEHNR and FQNEAQ (reference sequence). Germline trimming cut 7 bases from V and 11 bases from J; bases unmatched to any gene: 9. CDR3 nucleotides: TGTGCCAGCATCGAAGACAGGGGACCTTACACCTTC. Translated: CASIEDRGPYTF.

The J gene is TRBJ2-3, the V gene TRBV9; TRBD2 matches at 8 bases. The junction had 9 bases not matched to a gene; V was cut back by 0 bases and J by 6 bases. This CDR3 is built from 16 residues. CDR1 SGDLS and CDR2 YYNGEE come from the germline V gene. In nucleotides, the CDR3 is TGTGCCAGCAGCGTAGATACGGGAGGGACGGGGGATACGCAGTATTTT. Its protein product is CASSVDTGGTGDTQYF.

The rearrangement links TRBV12-2 to TRBJ2-7; the DNA was not used to check the table's D call, TRBD2. TRBV12-2 is flagged as a pseudogene. This CDR3 is 19 amino acids long. The CDR3 here is CASRLAMFYRGDSSYEQYF. The CDR3 coding sequence is TGTGCAAGTCGCTTAGCGATGTTTTATCGGGGGGATAGCTCCTACGAGCAGTACTTC.

J is TRBJ2-7 and V is TRBV14, with 10 bases aligning to TRBD1. Germline values: CDR1 SGHDN, CDR2 FVKESK. V dropped 6 bases and J dropped 5; count of bases not matched to a gene: 16. The CDR3 extends over 17 amino acids. The CDR3 DNA is TGTGCCAGCAGTCCACCCAGGGGACGGACAGGGGGAGACGAGCAGTACTTC. The encoded protein is CASSPPRGRTGGDEQYF. The variable domain in full, completed from reference TRBV14 and TRBJ2-7, reads EAGVTQFPSHSVIEKGQTVTLRCDPISGHDNLYWYRRVMGKEIKFLLHFVKESKQDESGMPNNRFLAERTGGTYSTLKVQPAELEDSGVYFCASSPPRGRTGGDEQYFGPGTRLTVT.

The chain combines TRBV2 with TRBJ2-2, with D perhaps TRBD1 (6 bases). The V and J ends lost 7 bases and 4 bases respectively, with 19 bases between them. The CDR3 is 16 residues long. The germline V gene encodes CDR1 SNHLY and CDR2 FYNNEI. In DNA, the CDR3 is TGTGCCAGCATCCGAGTGGGACAACCGACCACCGGGGAGCTGTTTTTT. As protein: CASIRVGQPTTGELFF.

This chain uses TRBV5-4 with TRBJ2-1; a possible D gene is TRBD2 (5 bases). CDR3 length: 12 residues. CDR1 and CDR2 (germline): SGHNT, YYREEE (reference sequence). Trimming took off 10 bases at V and 9 bases at J, with 17 bases between the two ends. CDR3 coding DNA: TGTGCCGTGCCGCTAGCAGGCGCTGAGCAGTTCTTC. It translates to CAVPLAGAEQFF.